Following are 22 T cell receptor beta chains from one sample sequenced in a study of T cell responses to AZD1222 COVID-19 vaccine. Clones were read by immunoSEQ multiplex PCR, and TCRdb kept only the in-frame ones, dropping some. The sample has approximately 120,000 clones, around 90% seen once; the top ten hold over 5%. This sample comprised peripheral blood, obtained 28 days after the second AZD1222 dose. The receptors stem from an adult who received the AZD1222 COVID-19 vaccine.

This clone was recorded a few times. The chain couples TRBV18 to TRBJ1-2; possible D gene TRBD1, 6 bases. Germline values: CDR1 KGHSH, CDR2 LQKENI. V was pared by 6 bases and J by 2 bases, with 10 bases between. The CDR3 is made up of 13 amino acids. The CDR3 loop is CASSKDRNYGYTF. In DNA, the CDR3 is TGTGCCAGCTCTAAGGACAGAAACTATGGCTACACCTTC.

The chain links TRBV5-6 to TRBJ2-2; tentative D call: TRBD1 (6 bases). Trimming took 2 bases from V and 5 from J, leaving 16 bases between them. The CDR3 loop spans 16 amino acids. Germline V gives CDR1 SGHDT, CDR2 YYEEEE. The CDR3, as DNA: TGTGCCAGCAGCTTTATTGACAGGATAGAAACCGGGGAGCTGTTTTTT. It yields the protein CASSFIDRIETGELFF.

V usage is TRBV24-1 and J usage is TRBJ2-2; TRBD2 might be the D (5 bases). CDR3 size: 14 residues. With 5 bases removed from V and 2 bases from J, the gap between germline ends came to 8 bases. Germline assignment: CDR1 KGHDR and CDR2 SFDVKD. CDR3 in amino acids: CATSGGDNTGELFF. In nucleotides, the CDR3 is TGTGCCACCAGTGGGGGAGATAACACCGGGGAGCTGTTTTTT.

The V gene is TRBV5-1, the J gene TRBJ2-1; 8 bases line up with TRBD2. The CDR3 extends over 15 amino acids. Germline CDR1 and CDR2: SGHRS and YFSETQ. J lost 6 bases, V lost 2 bases, and 7 bases had no gene match. CDR3 sequence: CASSFLAGGGNEQFF. DNA for the CDR3: TGCGCCAGCAGCTTTCTGGCGGGAGGAGGCAATGAGCAGTTCTTC.

The chain couples TRBV6-6 to TRBJ2-4; D remains unclear. The germline gives CDR1 MNHNY, CDR2 SVGAGI (reference sequence). The V end was cut by 5 bases, the J end by 3 bases, with 14 bases between. The CDR3 length is 15 residues. The CDR3 here is CASSRGGDGKNIQYF. The DNA of the CDR3 is TGTGCCAGCAGTAGAGGTGGGGATGGCAAAAACATTCAGTACTTC.

The chain recombines TRBV3-1 (or the pseudogene TRBV3-2) with TRBJ2-6, with D perhaps matching TRBD1 or TRBD2 (5 bases each). Germline V gene lookup returns CDR1 LGHDT and CDR2 YNNKEL (reference sequence). CDR3 size: 18 residues. Deletions cut 0 bases from V and 2 bases from J, with 14 bases between. The CDR3 bases are TGTGCCAGCAGCCAAGATCCAGGGCTACTAGCTGGGGCCAACGTCCTGACTTTC. This translates into CASSQDPGLLAGANVLTF.

The CDR3 region is CASRPFRGRMHF. CDR3 bases: TGTGCCAGCAGACCATTCAGGGGAAGGATGCATTTT. The chain uses TRBV6-5 and TRBJ1-5; D perhaps matches TRBD1 (6 bases). Trimming pared 6 bases from V and 15 bases from J, leaving 18 bases between. The CDR3 is 12 amino acids. Germline CDR1 is MNHEY and CDR2 is SVGAGI.

CDR3 DNA: TGTGCCAGCAGTCCCACCGGGACAGTTTACGAGCAGTACTTC. Translation: CASSPTGTVYEQYF. The chain employs TRBV28 and TRBJ2-7; 7 bases are shared with TRBD1. Germline trimming cut 5 bases from V and 4 bases from J; bases unmatched to any gene: 8. The CDR3 totals 14 residues. Per germline, CDR1 MDHEN and CDR2 SYDVKM.

This chain links TRBV4-3 with TRBJ2-2, with 8 bases identical to TRBD2. V dropped 11 bases and J dropped 6; count of bases not matched to a gene: 17. Germline V CDR1 and CDR2: LGHNA, YSLEER. The CDR3 contains 16 residues. In DNA form, the CDR3 reads TGCGCCCCCAGCCACGCCCGGGGGGGGTTGGCCGGGGAGCTGTTTTTT. Its protein is CAPSHARGGLAGELFF.

J is TRBJ2-7 and V is TRBV6-5; D gene ambiguous. The V gene's germline CDR1 is MNHEY and CDR2 SVGAGI. CDR3 length: 14 amino acids. V was shortened by 0 bases and J by 0 bases, with 6 bases between the two germline ends. For the CDR3, the DNA is TGTGCCAGCAGTTACTCTGCCAACTCCTACGAGCAGTACTTC. This codes for CASSYSANSYEQYF.

The chain couples TRBV19 to TRBJ2-4; 8 nucleotides line up with TRBD2. Germline loops: CDR1 LNHDA, CDR2 SQIVND (reference sequence). Losses at the gene ends were 3 bases for V and 7 bases for J; bases not matched to a gene: 2. The CDR3 loop spans 13 amino acids. The CDR3 spells CASSMSGSNIQYF. The CDR3, as DNA: TGTGCCAGTAGTATGAGCGGGAGTAACATTCAGTACTTC.

On this clone itself: An end of the junction differs from the germline gene, which may be a read error. The V gene is TRBV5-1, the J gene TRBJ2-2; 7 bases agree with TRBD1. Germline V lookup: CDR1 SGHRS, CDR2 YFSETQ. The CDR3 extends over 13 amino acids. Here the CDR3 reads CASTLTGTGELFF. In nucleotides, the CDR3 is TGCGCCAGCACCTTGACAGGGACCGGGGAGCTGTTTTTT.

J is TRBJ2-3 and V is TRBV5-1; 7 bases are shared with TRBD2. Germline lookup yields CDR1 SGHRS and CDR2 YFSETQ. V lost 5 bases and J lost 0; bases outside the gene matches: 9. There are 16 residues in the CDR3. Here the CDR3 reads CASRASGSPSTDTQYF. CDR3 nucleotides: TGCGCCAGCAGGGCTAGCGGCTCTCCTAGCACAGATACGCAGTATTTT.

V and J are TRBV7-2 and TRBJ1-2; D may be TRBD1 (6 bases). This CDR3 spans 14 amino acids. Trimming removed 5 bases from V and 0 bases from J, with 10 bases in between. Germline values: CDR1 SGHTA, CDR2 FQGNSA. The CDR3 coding sequence is TGTGCCAGCAGCCCACAGGGATCTAACTATGGCTACACCTTC. Protein product: CASSPQGSNYGYTF.

The rearrangement uses TRBV5-5 and TRBJ1-6; D perhaps matches TRBD1 (5 bases). Germline lookup yields CDR1 SGHKS and CDR2 YYEKEE (reference sequence). The CDR3 contains 14 residues. The ends were cut back, 2 bases at V and 13 bases at J, with 16 bases in the middle. DNA of the CDR3: TGTGCCAGCAGCTTCCGGGACCGGATTCCGCCCCTCCACTTT. Its protein is CASSFRDRIPPLHF.

This rearrangement joins TRBV7-8 to TRBJ2-7; tentative D call: TRBD2 (6 bases). The CDR3 covers 16 residues. The germline CDR1 and CDR2 sequences are SGHVS and FQNEAQ. Trimming took 0 bases from V and 6 from J, leaving 18 bases between them. The CDR3 coding sequence is TGTGCCAGCAGCTTAGCGGGGCCGGGAGCTCGGGGCGAGCAGTACTTC. Its protein product is CASSLAGPGARGEQYF.

The gene calls are TRBV2 and TRBJ2-7; 9 nucleotides match TRBD1. The CDR3 runs to 12 residues. J lost 3 bases, V lost 6 bases, and 0 bases had no gene match. The V gene's germline CDR1 is SNHLY and CDR2 FYNNEI. The CDR3 region has the DNA TGTGCCAGCAGGGACAGGGGCTACGAGCAGTACTTC. Translation gives CASRDRGYEQYF.

This clone was counted a single time. The chain is built from TRBV7-9 and TRBJ2-7; no reliable D call. Trimming pared 0 bases from V and 6 bases from J, leaving 6 bases between. The CDR3 is 12 residues long. The germline V gene encodes CDR1 SEHNR and CDR2 FQNEAQ (reference sequence). The CDR3 is CASSLAQGEQYF. In DNA form, the CDR3 reads TGTGCCAGCAGCTTAGCCCAAGGCGAGCAGTACTTC. The complete variable domain, with remaining parts taken from reference TRBV7-9 and TRBJ2-7, reads DTGVSQNPRHKITKRGQNVTFRCDPISEHNRLYWYRQTLGQGPEFLTYFQNEAQLEKSRLLSDRFSAERPKGSFSTLEIQRTEQGDSAMYLCASSLAQGEQYFGPGTRLTVT.

Within the sample, this clone is medium-sized. The rearrangement uses TRBV28 and TRBJ1-2; D is possibly TRBD1 (6 bases). V shed 6 bases and J shed 6 bases, with 17 bases lying between them. Germline assignment: CDR1 MDHEN and CDR2 SYDVKM. There are 14 residues in the CDR3. CDR3 in DNA: TGTGCCAGCAGCCCAGCTGGGACATTTAATGGCTACACCTTC. Translated, it gives CASSPAGTFNGYTF.

The chain has TRBV6-5 and TRBJ1-3; D remains unclear. The CDR3 has 16 residues. Germline-derived CDR1 and CDR2 are MNHEY and SVGAGI. V gave up 0 bases and J gave up 9 bases, with 18 bases separating them. The CDR3 sequence is CASSYSPDLDYSTIYF. DNA for the CDR3: TGTGCCAGCAGTTACTCCCCCGACCTTGATTATAGCACCATATATTTT.

For the CDR3, the DNA is TGTGCCAGTAGTCAGCGGGAGAAAGAGACCCAGTACTTC. Its translation is CASSQREKETQYF. The J gene is TRBJ2-5, the V gene TRBV19; 8 bases line up with TRBD2. CDR3 length equals 13 residues. Germline V CDR1 and CDR2: LNHDA, SQIVND (reference sequence). V shed 5 bases, J shed 3 bases, and the junction held 2 bases outside the gene matches.

This clone was seen a single time. This sequence joins TRBV7-9 and TRBJ1-3; D gene uncertain. Trimming took off 8 bases at V and 2 bases at J, with 13 bases between the two ends. This CDR3 region has 14 residues. Germline V gene sequence: CDR1 SEHNR, CDR2 FQNEAQ (reference sequence). CDR3 nucleotides: TGTGCCAGCCCCTGGCCTAGGACTGGAAACACCATATATTTT. Residues: CASPWPRTGNTIYF.